This T cell receptor beta chain came from a study of blood T cells in healthy people across ages. Study-wide points: TCR beta diversity was tightly associated with the proportion of naive T cells.

CDR1 is MDHEN and CDR2 is SYDVKM in the germline V gene. The CDR3 runs 13 residues. Trimming removed 5 bases at V and 7 bases at J, with 15 bases between. For the second PCR, which ran for roughly 7 to 11 cycles, a sample-barcoded 5' primer and a J-beta primer mix were used. Each CDR3 protein is one row after TCRdb ran MiXCR on the 5' RACE reads. Among about 1.1 million distinct CDR3 sequences, approximately 38% were seen once, and the ten largest hold roughly 14%. For this clonotype: Antigen unknown.

This clonotype was sampled from a man between 18 and 29 years old in good health. Sequencing was performed on blood. The chain combines TRBV28 with TRBJ2-7, with TRBD1 as a possible D gene (5 bases). CDR3 in amino acids: CASSLPTRGEQYF. The CDR3, as DNA: TGTGCCAGCAGTCTACCCACAAGGGGAGAGCAGTACTTC.